Below, 23 T cell receptor beta chains from the same sample are listed, as sequenced in a study of OX40 agonist ivuxolimab in advanced cancers. The method was immunoSEQ multiplex PCR; TCRdb's version includes in-frame clones alone and lacks a portion of them. The data contain tens of thousands of clones, more than 75% of them singletons. The specimen was CD4+ or CD8+ T cells sorted from blood, collected in a trial of the OX40 agonist ivuxolimab. The source of these receptors is an adult with an advanced solid tumor such as melanoma, head and neck, liver or kidney cancer.

This chain connects TRBV6-5 to TRBJ1-4; TRBD1 is a possible D gene (5 bases). The CDR3 has 15 residues. Trimming cost V 0 bases and J 6 bases, with 11 bases left between them. The V gene's germline CDR1 is MNHEY and CDR2 SVGAGI. The CDR3 bases are TGTGCCAGCAGTTACTCGGGGCAGGGAGATGAAAAACTGTTTTTT. Translation gives CASSYSGQGDEKLFF.

The chain carries TRBV27 and TRBJ2-7; 10 bases map to TRBD2. V lost 2 bases, J lost 4 bases, and 8 bases stayed unmatched. The CDR3 has 16 residues. Germline assignment: CDR1 MNHEY and CDR2 SMNVEV (reference sequence). The CDR3 nucleotides are TGTGCCAGCAGTTTAGGCCCTAGCGGGGGAGATTACGAGCAGTACTTC. Translation gives CASSLGPSGGDYEQYF.

The chain couples TRBV10-3 to TRBJ2-2; D is unresolved. V lost 11 bases to trimming and J lost 0 bases, with 13 bases between them. Germline values: CDR1 ENHRY, CDR2 SYGVKD. The CDR3 extends over 14 amino acids. The CDR3 is CALAAPTNTGELFF. The CDR3 bases are TGTGCCCTCGCGGCCCCCACGAACACCGGGGAGCTGTTTTTT.

The sample holds one count of this clone. V usage is TRBV5-1 and J usage is TRBJ1-2; 7 bases map to TRBD1. Germline trimming cut 0 bases from V and 3 bases from J; bases unmatched to any gene: 2. Germline V gives CDR1 SGHRS, CDR2 YFSETQ. This CDR3 has 14 amino acids. The CDR3 DNA is TGCGCCAGCAGCTTGGATACAGGGGACTATGGCTACACCTTC. Amino acid sequence: CASSLDTGDYGYTF.

V is TRBV6-1 and J is TRBJ1-2; unclear D gene. Between the trimmed V and J ends, which lost 1 base and 4 bases, there was a span of 7 bases. Looked up from germline, CDR1 is MNHNS and CDR2 is SASEGT. The CDR3 extends over 13 amino acids. CDR3 loop: CASSEGSIYGYTF. In nucleotides, the CDR3 is TGTGCCAGCAGTGAAGGCAGCATCTATGGCTACACCTTC.

This chain joins TRBV11-3 and TRBJ2-3, with 10 positions matching TRBD1. This CDR3 spans 19 amino acids. Germline CDR1 and CDR2: SGHNT and YENEEA. With V trimmed by 1 base and J by 0 bases, 10 bases remained unmatched. CDR3: CASSLAGTGALPSTDTQYF. The CDR3 nucleotides read TGTGCCAGCAGCTTAGCAGGGACAGGGGCCCTACCTAGCACAGATACGCAGTATTTT. The full variable domain, completed using reference TRBV11-3 and TRBJ2-3, is EAGVVQSPRYKIIEKKQPVAFWCNPISGHNTLYWYLQNLGQGPELLIRYENEEAVDDSQLPKDRFSAERLKGVDSTLKIQPAELGDSAVYLCASSLAGTGALPSTDTQYFGPGTRLTVL.

The chain employs TRBV27 and TRBJ1-5, with 9 bases fitting TRBD1. The germline gives CDR1 MNHEY, CDR2 SMNVEV (reference sequence). V was clipped by 5 bases and J by 11 bases; unmatched bases: 7. This CDR3 comprises 13 residues. CDR3 region: CASSPGQGMTQHF. CDR3 nucleotide sequence: TGTGCCAGCAGTCCCGGACAGGGGATGACCCAGCATTTT.

This clone was detected only once. The chain employs TRBV6-6 and TRBJ2-7; TRBD2 matches 7 bases. Trimming removed 0 bases from V and 1 base from J; junction bases left unmatched: 6. There are 16 residues in the CDR3. CDR1 MNHNY and CDR2 SVGAGI come from the germline V gene (reference sequence). The CDR3 coding sequence is TGTGCCAGCAGTTACTCTAGGGCTAGCGGATCCTACGAGCAGTACTTC. Translated, it gives CASSYSRASGSYEQYF.

V is TRBV4-2 and J is TRBJ1-2; no clear D. This CDR3 comprises 15 residues. Looked up from germline, CDR1 is LGHNA and CDR2 is YNFKEQ. The germline V and J ends were trimmed by 4 bases and 1 base, with 13 bases remaining between them. The CDR3 DNA reads as TGTGCCAGCAGCCCCGAGGCAGGAAGTAACTATGGCTACACCTTC. It specifies CASSPEAGSNYGYTF.

The sample holds one count of this clone. The V call is TRBV2, the J call TRBJ1-1; weak D call: TRBD1 (6 bases). Trimming stripped 3 bases from V and 2 bases from J, with 13 bases between. CDR1 SNHLY and CDR2 FYNNEI come from the germline V gene. This CDR3 has 15 residues. For the CDR3, the DNA is TGTGCCAGCAGTGATTGGGCAGGGGACAACACTGAAGCTTTCTTT. It translates to CASSDWAGDNTEAFF.

This chain uses TRBV7-9 with TRBJ1-6, with D possibly being TRBD1 (6 bases). There are 16 residues in the CDR3. V was trimmed by 5 bases and J by 6 bases, leaving 17 bases between them. The germline CDR1 and CDR2 sequences are SEHNR and FQNEAQ (reference sequence). CDR3 amino acids: CASSSLTPQGNSPLHF. The DNA for the CDR3 is TGTGCCAGCAGCAGCCTGACACCACAGGGTAATTCACCCCTCCACTTT. The variable domain in full, completed from reference TRBV7-9 and TRBJ1-6, reads DTGVSQNPRHKITKRGQNVTFRCDPISEHNRLYWYRQTLGQGPEFLTYFQNEAQLEKSRLLSDRFSAERPKGSFSTLEIQRTEQGDSAMYLCASSSLTPQGNSPLHFGNGTRLTVT.

This clone was picked up one time. This sequence joins TRBV6-5 and TRBJ2-3; D perhaps matches TRBD1 (6 bases). The V gene's germline CDR1 is MNHEY and CDR2 SVGAGI. V lost 5 bases to trimming and J lost 8 bases, with 20 bases between them. CDR3 length: 15 amino acids. The CDR3 spells CASSPSGQTKGTQYF. The CDR3 DNA follows: TGTGCCAGCAGTCCATCGGGACAAACCAAGGGTACGCAGTATTTT.

This clone has just a few counts. The V call is TRBV7-9, the J call TRBJ1-4, with 7 nucleotides matching TRBD1. This CDR3 has 14 amino acids. Germline V gene lookup returns CDR1 SEHNR and CDR2 FQNEAQ (reference sequence). Germline trimming cut 1 base from V and 8 bases from J; bases unmatched to any gene: 4. CDR3 in DNA: TGTGCCAGCAGCTTAGGGGACAGCGAGGAAAAACTGTTTTTT. This gives the protein CASSLGDSEEKLFF.

This chain links TRBV28 with TRBJ1-1, with D maybe TRBD1 (5 bases). Germline V gene data show CDR1 as MDHEN and CDR2 as SYDVKM. This CDR3 contains 15 residues. The V and J ends lost 6 bases and 1 base respectively, with 15 bases between them. The CDR3 here is CASRSWDPRNTEAFF. The CDR3, as DNA: TGTGCCAGCAGATCATGGGACCCCAGGAACACTGAAGCTTTCTTT.

The chain employs TRBV30 and TRBJ1-2, with 8 bases that match TRBD1. Germline V lookup: CDR1 GTSNPN, CDR2 SVGIG (reference sequence). With 5 bases clipped from V and 2 bases from J, the junction kept 7 bases outside the gene matches. There are 14 residues in the CDR3. The CDR3 DNA sequence: TGTGCCTGGTCCAGGGGGCTGTCGAACTATGGCTACACCTTC. Protein: CAWSRGLSNYGYTF.

The chain employs TRBV28 and TRBJ2-5; D might be TRBD1 (6 bases). Trimming shortened V by 5 bases and J by 3 bases, and 7 bases separated the two germline ends. This CDR3 comprises 12 residues. CDR1 and CDR2 from the germline V gene are MDHEN and SYDVKM. Here the CDR3 DNA reads TGTGCCAGCAGTCAGGGGAAAGAGACCCAGTACTTC. It translates to CASSQGKETQYF.

The DNA for the CDR3 is TGTGCCAGCAGCTTAGTTACAAAGGGTGAGCAGTTCTTC. Amino acid sequence: CASSLVTKGEQFF. The rearrangement joins TRBV11-3 to TRBJ2-1; D unresolved. The CDR3 loop spans 13 amino acids. V lost 1 base and J lost 9, with 10 bases in between. The germline V gene has CDR1 SGHNT and CDR2 YENEEA.

This clone has more than one count but fewer than ten. The chain joins TRBV6-1 to TRBJ2-5; 12 bases agree with TRBD2. Germline trimming cut 2 bases from V and 5 bases from J; bases unmatched to any gene: 9. The CDR3 totals 17 residues. The germline V gene has CDR1 MNHNS and CDR2 SASEGT. CDR3 DNA: TGTGCCAGCAGTGAATTCCCTAGCGGGGGGGCGCGGGAGACCCAGTACTTC. Protein: CASSEFPSGGARETQYF.

This chain links TRBV25-1 with TRBJ2-3, with a weak D call TRBD1 (7 bases). CDR3 length equals 14 residues. The germline V gene encodes CDR1 MGHDK and CDR2 SYGVNS. Trimming took 3 bases from V and 8 from J, leaving 15 bases between them. The CDR3 region has the DNA TGTGCCAGCAGTGACACACTGCAGGGGGGTACGCAGTATTTT. Protein: CASSDTLQGGTQYF.

The V call is TRBV7-3, the J call TRBJ2-3, with 10 nucleotides matching TRBD2. The CDR3 runs to 16 residues. V was pared by 2 bases and J by 5 bases, with 7 bases of the junction left unmatched. From germline, CDR1 is SGHTA and CDR2 FQGTGA. CDR3 in DNA: TGTGCCAGCAGCTTAGGGCTAGCGGGGGCTGGAGATACGCAGTATTTT. Translation gives CASSLGLAGAGDTQYF.

As to this clone: The sample contains more than one DNA sequence encoding this CDR3. The chain recombines TRBV4-3 with TRBJ1-1; D perhaps matches TRBD1 (6 bases). This CDR3 region has 14 residues. V gave up 3 bases and J gave up 5 bases, with 13 bases separating them. The germline CDR1 and CDR2 sequences are LGHNA and YSLEER. The CDR3 nucleotides read TGCGCCAGCAGCCAGAGGGAGGGGGGGACTGAAGCTTTCTTT. This gives the protein CASSQREGGTEAFF.

CDR3 sequence: CASSVSKDRGRNSPLHF. The DNA for the CDR3 is TGTGCCAGCAGCGTATCAAAGGACAGGGGGCGAAATTCACCCCTCCACTTT. The chain uses TRBV9 and TRBJ1-6; 11 positions agree with TRBD1. In germline, CDR1 is SGDLS, CDR2 YYNGEE. J gave up 7 bases and V 1 base, and 7 bases lay outside the gene matches. The CDR3 is 17 residues long.

This chain uses TRBV6-5 with TRBJ2-5, with a possible D match to TRBD1 (5 bases). The CDR3 sequence is 14 residues long. The V and J ends lost 2 bases and 1 base respectively, with 8 bases between them. Germline V gives CDR1 MNHEY, CDR2 SVGAGI. For the CDR3, the DNA is TGTGCCAGCAGTTACCAGACAGCCCAAGAGACCCAGTACTTC. Its translation is CASSYQTAQETQYF.